This TCR beta chain was sequenced in a study of cytomegalovirus exposure and HLA in healthy donors. Both 60 Vbeta primers and 13 Jbeta primers went into the PCR. The repertoire was sequenced with immunoSEQ multiplex PCR; TCRdb's copy has only in-frame clones and lacks some. The sample carries 150,000 to 200,000 clones, about 90% recorded once. V lost 0 bases and J lost 7, with 15 bases in between. Germline loops: CDR1 MGHRA, CDR2 YSYEKL. This CDR3 comprises 15 residues. The chain carries TRBV4-1 and TRBJ1-1; no firm D call. This receptor was taken from a girl under three years old in good health and CMV-seronegative. The sample comprised PBMCs. The CDR3 here is CASSQDHREEGEAFF. CDR3 DNA: TGCGCCAGCAGCCAAGATCATAGGGAGGAAGGTGAAGCTTTCTTT.